Below are 25 T cell receptor beta chains sequenced from a single sample in a study of OX40 agonist ivuxolimab in advanced cancers. Sequencing used immunoSEQ multiplex PCR; TCRdb keeps in-frame clones, though not all of them. The table includes 78,000 or so clones, approximately 92% detected once. Sequenced here: CD4+ or CD8+ T cells sorted from blood, sampled in a trial of the OX40 agonist ivuxolimab. The receptors stem from an adult with an advanced solid tumor such as melanoma, head and neck, liver or kidney cancer.

This clone has just a few counts. As DNA, the CDR3 is TGTGCCAGCAGTCCCACAGGGGGCTTTAGTGAAAAACTGTTTTTT. It yields the protein CASSPTGGFSEKLFF. The chain uses TRBV6-5 and TRBJ1-4; TRBD1 matches at 9 bases. The CDR3 has 15 residues. Losses at the gene ends were 5 bases for V and 7 bases for J; bases not matched to a gene: 8. Germline CDR1 and CDR2: MNHEY and SVGAGI.

This sequence joins TRBV6-5 and TRBJ2-7; TRBD2 matches 8 bases. Germline lookup yields CDR1 MNHEY and CDR2 SVGAGI. The V segment lost 8 bases and the J segment 4 bases; nucleotides outside the gene matches: 4. The CDR3 loop spans 12 amino acids. CDR3 in amino acids: CASRGGAYEQYF. The DNA for the CDR3 is TGTGCCAGCCGGGGGGGGGCGTACGAGCAGTACTTC.

The rearrangement links TRBV27 to TRBJ1-1; weak D call: TRBD1 (6 bases). Trimming removed 6 bases from V and 4 bases from J, with 15 bases in between. The germline V gene encodes CDR1 MNHEY and CDR2 SMNVEV (reference sequence). The CDR3 length is 14 residues. CDR3 residues: CASSLRGGATEAFF. The CDR3, as DNA: TGTGCCAGCAGCCTACGCGGGGGGGCCACTGAAGCTTTCTTT.

The J gene is TRBJ1-1, the V gene TRBV4-1, with no clear D. V was shortened by 1 base and J by 4 bases, with 13 bases between the two germline ends. This CDR3 comprises 15 residues. The V gene's germline CDR1 is MGHRA and CDR2 YSYEKL. CDR3 DNA sequence: TGCGCCAGCAGCCAAGTGGCGGGAGGAAGCACTGAAGCTTTCTTT. Translated, it gives CASSQVAGGSTEAFF.

The chain combines TRBV5-1 with TRBJ2-7; 9 nucleotides align to TRBD2. The CDR3 has 17 residues. Germline CDR1 reads SGHRS; CDR2 reads YFSETQ. Unmatched junction bases numbered 12, after V lost 0 bases and J lost 5 bases. The CDR3 DNA reads as TGCGCCAGCAGCTTGGGGCATAGGGGACTAGCTCGTGACGAGCAGTACTTC. Amino acid sequence: CASSLGHRGLARDEQYF.

The chain uses TRBV9 and TRBJ1-3; D unclear. The germline gives CDR1 SGDLS, CDR2 YYNGEE. The CDR3 length is 13 residues. Trimming removed 4 bases from V and 0 bases from J, with 5 bases in between. The CDR3 bases are TGTGCCAGCAGCATCTACTCTGGAAACACCATATATTTT. Its protein product is CASSIYSGNTIYF. The variable domain in full, completed from reference TRBV9 and TRBJ1-3, reads DSGVTQTPKHLITATGQRVTLRCSPRSGDLSVYWYQQSLDQGLQFLIQYYNGEERAKGNILERFSAQQFPDLHSELNLSSLELGDSALYFCASSIYSGNTIYFGEGSWLTVV.

The V and J genes are TRBV19 and TRBJ2-5; TRBD1 matches 9 bases. V gave up 5 bases and J gave up 5 bases; unmatched junction bases: 6. CDR3 length: 14 amino acids. The germline V gene encodes CDR1 LNHDA and CDR2 SQIVND (reference sequence). CDR3 loop: CASSPGQGQETQYF. CDR3 nucleotide sequence: TGTGCCAGTAGTCCGGGACAGGGTCAGGAGACCCAGTACTTC.

This chain uses TRBV6-6 with TRBJ2-3; D unclear. Per germline, CDR1 MNHNY and CDR2 SVGAGI (reference sequence). The CDR3 consists of 10 residues. V was clipped by 5 bases and J by 6 bases, with 3 bases between them. The CDR3 reads CASSDDTQYF. CDR3 sequence (DNA): TGTGCCAGCAGTGACGATACGCAGTATTTT.

This rearrangement joins TRBV9 to TRBJ1-1, with 9 bases identical to TRBD1. The CDR3 sequence is 16 residues long. V shed 0 bases and J 1 base; nucleotides not matched to a gene: 4. Germline CDR1 reads SGDLS; CDR2 reads YYNGEE. For the CDR3, the DNA is TGTGCCAGCAGCGTAGTACAGGGACAGGGGAACACTGAAGCTTTCTTT. Residues: CASSVVQGQGNTEAFF.

The V and J genes are TRBV29-1 and TRBJ2-7; maybe TRBD2 (5 bases). V dropped 7 bases and J dropped 5 bases, with 9 bases sitting between them. This CDR3 region has 10 residues. CDR1 is SQVTM and CDR2 is ANQGSEA in the germline V gene. The chain's CDR3 is CSAGENEQYF. CDR3 DNA: TGCAGCGCCGGGGAGAACGAGCAGTACTTC.

This clone has only one observation. This rearrangement joins TRBV15 to TRBJ1-1; weak D call: TRBD1 (5 bases). Trimming took off 5 bases at V and 2 bases at J, with 15 bases between the two ends. This CDR3 comprises 15 residues. Germline loops: CDR1 LNHNV, CDR2 YYDKDF (reference sequence). The CDR3 spells CATSGGTEINTEAFF. DNA of the CDR3: TGTGCCACCAGCGGGGGAACAGAAATTAACACTGAAGCTTTCTTT. The variable domain in full, with the rest retrieved from reference TRBV15 and TRBJ1-1, is DAMVIQNPRYQVTQFGKPVTLSCSQTLNHNVMYWYQQKSSQAPKLLFHYYDKDFNNEADTPDNFQSRRPNTSFCFLDIRSPGLGDTAMYLCATSGGTEINTEAFFGQGTRLTVV.

The chain carries TRBV10-3 and TRBJ2-1; D perhaps matches TRBD1 (5 bases). Trimming left V 11 bases short and J 7 bases short, with 21 bases between. The CDR3 covers 14 residues. CDR1 is ENHRY, CDR2 SYGVKD, per germline. The CDR3 coding sequence is TGTGCCCCGAGACGAGACAGTTTTTATAATGAGCAGTTCTTC. Translated, it gives CAPRRDSFYNEQFF.

The gene calls are TRBV19 and TRBJ2-7, with D perhaps matching TRBD1 or TRBD2 (5 bases each). The V gene lost 2 bases and the J gene lost 5 bases, with 7 bases spanning the gap. The CDR3 is 12 amino acids. Germline V gene data show CDR1 as LNHDA and CDR2 as SQIVND (reference sequence). In nucleotides, the CDR3 is TGTGCCAGTAGTATATCGGGACACGAGCAGTACTTC. Residues: CASSISGHEQYF.

This clone was detected only once. This sequence joins TRBV5-4 and TRBJ2-5; possible D gene TRBD2, 5 bases. The CDR3 loop spans 15 amino acids. The germline V and J ends were trimmed by 0 bases and 5 bases, with 14 bases remaining between them. The germline gives CDR1 SGHNT, CDR2 YYREEE (reference sequence). CDR3 coding DNA: TGTGCCAGCAGCTTGGCCCAAGGACTGAGTGAGACCCAGTACTTC. Amino acid sequence: CASSLAQGLSETQYF.

As concerns this clone: This sample also contains other DNA sequences that code for the same CDR3. The chain has TRBV9 and TRBJ1-1; D may be TRBD1 (6 bases). This CDR3 has 16 amino acids. Germline values: CDR1 SGDLS, CDR2 YYNGEE. The V end lost 0 bases, the J end lost 1 base, and 13 bases lay between the germline ends. The CDR3 loop reads CASSVEGRGANTEAFF. The CDR3 region has the DNA TGTGCCAGCAGCGTAGAGGGGCGGGGGGCGAACACTGAAGCTTTCTTT.

This chain connects TRBV13 to TRBJ1-1; the match to TRBD1 covers 11 bases. Germline CDR1 PRHDT, CDR2 FYEKMQ (reference sequence). V gave up 4 bases and J gave up 3 bases; unmatched junction bases: 4. This CDR3 spans 15 amino acids. The CDR3 here is CASSSRTGGDTEAFF. The CDR3 DNA sequence: TGTGCCAGCAGCTCCCGGACAGGGGGCGACACTGAAGCTTTCTTT. The whole variable domain, filled in from reference TRBV13 and TRBJ1-1, reads AAGVIQSPRHLIKEKRETATLKCYPIPRHDTVYWYQQGPGQDPQFLISFYEKMQSDKGSIPDRFSAQQFSDYHSELNMSSLELGDSALYFCASSSRTGGDTEAFFGQGTRLTVV.

The V gene is TRBV2, the J gene TRBJ1-1; possibly TRBD1 for D (5 bases). Trimming took off 5 bases at V and 1 base at J, with 8 bases between the two ends. The germline V gene has CDR1 SNHLY and CDR2 FYNNEI. The CDR3 length is 13 residues. The chain's CDR3 is CASSFTGNTEAFF. The CDR3 nucleotides are TGTGCCAGCAGTTTTACAGGGAACACTGAAGCTTTCTTT.

The chain joins TRBV7-6 to TRBJ1-4; D is unresolved. The V gene's germline CDR1 is SGHVS and CDR2 FNYEAQ. Trimming took off 2 bases at V and 0 bases at J, with 7 bases between the two ends. This CDR3 has 15 residues. In nucleotides, the CDR3 is TGTGCCAGCAGCTTACACCTTGCAACTAATGAAAAACTGTTTTTT. This encodes CASSLHLATNEKLFF.

This clone was detected only a few times. The chain joins TRBV27 to TRBJ1-6; D is ambiguous. Germline V lookup: CDR1 MNHEY, CDR2 SMNVEV (reference sequence). The CDR3 is 16 residues long. Trimming removed 0 bases from V and 4 bases from J, with 10 bases in between. CDR3 in DNA: TGTGCCAGCAGTTTATCGACCGACGGATATAATTCACCCCTCCACTTT. Translated, it gives CASSLSTDGYNSPLHF.

The DNA of the CDR3 is TGTGCCAGCAGCTCGGCCGGGGGGCCCTACAATGAGCAGTTCTTC. It translates to CASSSAGGPYNEQFF. The chain joins TRBV13 to TRBJ2-1; possible D gene TRBD2, 7 bases. The CDR3 totals 15 residues. V lost 4 bases, J lost 2 bases, and 12 bases lay in between. CDR1 is PRHDT, CDR2 FYEKMQ, per germline (reference sequence).

The J gene is TRBJ1-1, the V gene TRBV10-2, with no clear D. Trimming removed 3 bases at V and 0 bases at J, with 2 bases between. This CDR3 is built from 12 residues. Germline V gives CDR1 WSHSY, CDR2 SAAADI. CDR3 protein: CASSEMNTEAFF. The CDR3 DNA reads as TGCGCCAGCAGTGAAATGAACACTGAAGCTTTCTTT.

This clone was found once. The rearrangement links TRBV10-1 to TRBJ1-5; 10 bases are shared with TRBD1. Germline V gene sequence: CDR1 WNHNN, CDR2 SYGVQD (reference sequence). Trimming cost V 8 bases and J 0 bases; bases outside gene matches: 16. The CDR3 spans 19 residues. CDR3: CASFGGGQGTRPSNQPQHF. The DNA for the CDR3 is TGCGCCAGCTTCGGAGGGGGACAGGGGACCCGTCCTAGCAATCAGCCCCAGCATTTT.

Comment on this clone: In the same sample, other DNA sequences code for this CDR3. The V call is TRBV9, the J call TRBJ1-4, with D possibly TRBD1 on 5 matching bases. Deletions cut 0 bases from V and 0 bases from J, with 6 bases between. The CDR3 covers 15 residues. Germline V gives CDR1 SGDLS, CDR2 YYNGEE. The CDR3, as DNA: TGTGCCAGCAGCGTAGGAGGGGCAACTAATGAAAAACTGTTTTTT. Its protein is CASSVGGATNEKLFF.

This chain joins TRBV29-1 and TRBJ2-1; perhaps TRBD1 as D (6 bases). CDR1 and CDR2 from the germline V gene are SQVTM and ANQGSEA. This CDR3 spans 14 amino acids. Trimming pared 6 bases from V and 4 bases from J, leaving 16 bases between. The CDR3 sequence: CSVRPRTDYNEQFF. The CDR3 DNA reads TGCAGCGTCCGACCCAGGACAGATTACAATGAGCAGTTCTTC.

The CDR3 protein is CASSLGTYEQYF. CDR3 nucleotide sequence: TGTGCCAGCAGCCTCGGAACCTACGAGCAGTACTTC. V usage is TRBV9 and J usage is TRBJ2-7; D gene ambiguous. In germline, CDR1 is SGDLS, CDR2 YYNGEE. Trimming cost V 4 bases and J 2 bases, with 7 bases left between them. The length of the CDR3 is 12 residues.